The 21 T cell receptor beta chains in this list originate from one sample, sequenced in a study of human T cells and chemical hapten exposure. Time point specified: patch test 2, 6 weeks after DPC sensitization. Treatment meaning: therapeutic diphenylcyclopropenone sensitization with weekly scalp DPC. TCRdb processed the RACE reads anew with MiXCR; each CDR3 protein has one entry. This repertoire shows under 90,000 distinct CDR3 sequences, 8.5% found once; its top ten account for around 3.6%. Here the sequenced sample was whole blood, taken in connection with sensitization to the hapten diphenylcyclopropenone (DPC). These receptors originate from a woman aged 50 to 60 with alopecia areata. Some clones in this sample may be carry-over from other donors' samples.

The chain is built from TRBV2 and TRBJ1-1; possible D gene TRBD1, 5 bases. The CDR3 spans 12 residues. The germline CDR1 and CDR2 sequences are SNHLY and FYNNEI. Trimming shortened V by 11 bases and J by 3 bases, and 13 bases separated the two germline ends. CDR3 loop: CAGAGDDTEAFF. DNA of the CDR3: TGTGCCGGGGCGGGGGACGACACTGAAGCTTTCTTT.

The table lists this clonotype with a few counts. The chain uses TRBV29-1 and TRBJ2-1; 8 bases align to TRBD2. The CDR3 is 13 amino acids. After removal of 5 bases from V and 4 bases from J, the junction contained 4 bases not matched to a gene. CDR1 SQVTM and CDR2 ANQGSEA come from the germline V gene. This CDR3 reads CSVRGGEYNEQFF. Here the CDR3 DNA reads TGCAGCGTTCGGGGGGGGGAGTACAATGAGCAGTTCTTC.

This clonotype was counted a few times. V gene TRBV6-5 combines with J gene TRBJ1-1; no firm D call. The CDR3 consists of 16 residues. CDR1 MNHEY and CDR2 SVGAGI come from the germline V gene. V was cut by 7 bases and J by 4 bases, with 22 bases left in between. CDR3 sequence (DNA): TGTGCCAGCACTATCGGTGGGAGGGAAGCGGGCACTGAAGCTTTCTTT. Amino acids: CASTIGGREAGTEAFF.

In nucleotides, the CDR3 is TGTGCCAGCAGTGCCGGACCCGAGTTTAGGAATGAGCAGTTCTTC. Translating gives CASSAGPEFRNEQFF. The chain combines TRBV6-4 with TRBJ2-1; D gene ambiguous. The CDR3 has 15 residues. V lost 4 bases, J lost 7 bases, and 17 bases lay in between. Germline assignment: CDR1 MRHNA and CDR2 SNTAGT.

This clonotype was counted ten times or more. CDR3 protein: CSATAGQSMNTEAFF. CDR3 nucleotides: TGCAGTGCTACGGCCGGACAGTCCATGAACACTGAAGCTTTCTTT. V is TRBV20-1 and J is TRBJ1-1; a possible D gene is TRBD1 (6 bases). Germline V gives CDR1 DFQATT, CDR2 SNEGSKA (reference sequence). The V and J ends lost 4 bases and 0 bases respectively, with 15 bases between them. The CDR3 runs 15 residues.

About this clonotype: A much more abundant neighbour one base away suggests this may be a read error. This CDR3 is CASSGTQRTGERSQNF. CDR3 nucleotides: TGTGCCAGCAGCGGTACCCAAAGGACAGGGGAGAGGAGTCAGAATTTT. The V call is TRBV28, the J call TRBJ1-5; 9 bases are a match to TRBD1. The CDR3 covers 16 residues. The germline V gene encodes CDR1 MDHEN and CDR2 SYDVKM.

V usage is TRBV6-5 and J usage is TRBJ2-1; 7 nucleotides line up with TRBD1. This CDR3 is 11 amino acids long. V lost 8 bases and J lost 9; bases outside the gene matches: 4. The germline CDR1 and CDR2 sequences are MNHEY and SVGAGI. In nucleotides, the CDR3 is TGTGCCAGCGGGACAGACGGTGAGCAGTTCTTC. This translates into CASGTDGEQFF.

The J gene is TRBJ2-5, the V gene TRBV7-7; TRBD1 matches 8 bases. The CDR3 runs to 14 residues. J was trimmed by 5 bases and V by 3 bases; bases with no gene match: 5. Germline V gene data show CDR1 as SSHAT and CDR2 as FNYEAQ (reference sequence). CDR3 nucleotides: TGTGCCAGCAGCTTCACAGGGGGGCGGGAGACCCAGTACTTC. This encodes CASSFTGGRETQYF.

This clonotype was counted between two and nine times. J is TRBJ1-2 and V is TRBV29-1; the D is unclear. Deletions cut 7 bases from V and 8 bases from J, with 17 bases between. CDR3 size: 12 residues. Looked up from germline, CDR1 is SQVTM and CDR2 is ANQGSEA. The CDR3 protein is CSANPGSSGYTF. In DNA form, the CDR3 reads TGCAGCGCCAATCCAGGTTCATCCGGCTACACCTTC.

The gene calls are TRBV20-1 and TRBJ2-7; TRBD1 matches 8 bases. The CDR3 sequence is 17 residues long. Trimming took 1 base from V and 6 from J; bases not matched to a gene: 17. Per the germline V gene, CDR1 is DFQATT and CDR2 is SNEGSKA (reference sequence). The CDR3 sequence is CSARGLWGQGAASEQYF. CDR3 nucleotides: TGCAGTGCTAGAGGACTATGGGGTCAGGGGGCGGCCTCCGAGCAGTACTTC.

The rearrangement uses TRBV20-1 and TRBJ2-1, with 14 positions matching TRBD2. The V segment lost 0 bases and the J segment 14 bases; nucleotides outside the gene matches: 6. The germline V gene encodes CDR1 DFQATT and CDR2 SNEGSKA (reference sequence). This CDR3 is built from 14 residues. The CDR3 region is CSARDSGTSGRKFF. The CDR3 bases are TGCAGTGCTAGAGATTCCGGGACTAGCGGGAGAAAGTTCTTC.

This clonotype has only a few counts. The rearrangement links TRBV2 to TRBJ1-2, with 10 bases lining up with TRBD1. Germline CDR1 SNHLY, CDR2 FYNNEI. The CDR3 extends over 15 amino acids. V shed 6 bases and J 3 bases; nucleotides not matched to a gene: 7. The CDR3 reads CASRDLDRGDYGYTF. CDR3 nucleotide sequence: TGTGCCAGCAGAGACTTGGACAGGGGGGACTATGGCTACACCTTC.

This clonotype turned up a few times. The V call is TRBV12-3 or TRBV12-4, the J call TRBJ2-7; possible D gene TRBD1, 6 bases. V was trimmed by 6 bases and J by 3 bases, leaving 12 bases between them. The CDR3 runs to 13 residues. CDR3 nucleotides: TGTGCCAGCAGCCCGACAGGAGGCTACGAGCAGTACTTC. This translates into CASSPTGGYEQYF.

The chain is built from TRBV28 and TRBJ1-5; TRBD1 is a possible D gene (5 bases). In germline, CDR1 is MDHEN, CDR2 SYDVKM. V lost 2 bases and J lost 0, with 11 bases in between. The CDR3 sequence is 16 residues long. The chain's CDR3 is CASSLVNRISNQPQHF. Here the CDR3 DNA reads TGTGCCAGCAGTTTAGTAAACAGGATTAGCAATCAGCCCCAGCATTTT.

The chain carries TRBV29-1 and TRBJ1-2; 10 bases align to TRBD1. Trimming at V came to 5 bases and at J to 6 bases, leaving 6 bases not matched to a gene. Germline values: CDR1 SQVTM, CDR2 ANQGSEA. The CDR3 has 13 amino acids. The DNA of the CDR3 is TGCAGCGTTCCGGGACAGGGGTATAATGGCTACACCTTC. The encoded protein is CSVPGQGYNGYTF.

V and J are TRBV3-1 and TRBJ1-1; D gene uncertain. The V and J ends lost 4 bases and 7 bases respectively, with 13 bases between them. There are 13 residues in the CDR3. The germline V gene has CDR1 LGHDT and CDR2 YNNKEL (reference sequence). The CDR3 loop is CASSPAKFSEAFF. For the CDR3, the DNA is TGTGCCAGCAGCCCAGCCAAGTTTAGTGAAGCTTTCTTT.

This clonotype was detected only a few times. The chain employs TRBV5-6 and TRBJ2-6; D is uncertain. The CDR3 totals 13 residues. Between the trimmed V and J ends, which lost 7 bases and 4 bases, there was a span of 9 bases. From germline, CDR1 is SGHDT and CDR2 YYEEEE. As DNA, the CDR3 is TGTGCCAGCGGACGGACCGGGGCCAACGTCCTGACTTTC. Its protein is CASGRTGANVLTF.

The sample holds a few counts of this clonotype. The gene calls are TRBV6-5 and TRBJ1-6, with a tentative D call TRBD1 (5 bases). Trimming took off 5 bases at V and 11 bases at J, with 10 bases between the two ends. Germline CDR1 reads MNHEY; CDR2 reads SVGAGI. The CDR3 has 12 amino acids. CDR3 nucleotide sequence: TGTGCCAGCAGTAATCAGGGAGCACCCCTCCACTTT. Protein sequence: CASSNQGAPLHF.

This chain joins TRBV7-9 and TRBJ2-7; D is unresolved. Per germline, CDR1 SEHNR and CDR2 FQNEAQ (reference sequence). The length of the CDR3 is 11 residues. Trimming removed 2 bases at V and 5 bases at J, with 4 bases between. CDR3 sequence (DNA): TGTGCCAGCAGCTTAACAGACGAGCAGTACTTC. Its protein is CASSLTDEQYF.

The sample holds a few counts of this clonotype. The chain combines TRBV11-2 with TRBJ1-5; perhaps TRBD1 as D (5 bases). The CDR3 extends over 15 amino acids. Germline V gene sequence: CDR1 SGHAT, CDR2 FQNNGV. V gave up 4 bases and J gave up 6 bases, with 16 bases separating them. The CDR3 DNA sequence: TGTGCCAGCAGCTCCAACGGGGCCGGACCTCAGCCCCAGCATTTT. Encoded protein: CASSSNGAGPQPQHF.

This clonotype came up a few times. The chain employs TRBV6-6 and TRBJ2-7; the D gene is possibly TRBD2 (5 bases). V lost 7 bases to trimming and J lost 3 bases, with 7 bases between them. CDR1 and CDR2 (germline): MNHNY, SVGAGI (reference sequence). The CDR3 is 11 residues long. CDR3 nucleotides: TGTGCCAGCATGAGGGTCTACGAGCAGTACTTC. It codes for CASMRVYEQYF.